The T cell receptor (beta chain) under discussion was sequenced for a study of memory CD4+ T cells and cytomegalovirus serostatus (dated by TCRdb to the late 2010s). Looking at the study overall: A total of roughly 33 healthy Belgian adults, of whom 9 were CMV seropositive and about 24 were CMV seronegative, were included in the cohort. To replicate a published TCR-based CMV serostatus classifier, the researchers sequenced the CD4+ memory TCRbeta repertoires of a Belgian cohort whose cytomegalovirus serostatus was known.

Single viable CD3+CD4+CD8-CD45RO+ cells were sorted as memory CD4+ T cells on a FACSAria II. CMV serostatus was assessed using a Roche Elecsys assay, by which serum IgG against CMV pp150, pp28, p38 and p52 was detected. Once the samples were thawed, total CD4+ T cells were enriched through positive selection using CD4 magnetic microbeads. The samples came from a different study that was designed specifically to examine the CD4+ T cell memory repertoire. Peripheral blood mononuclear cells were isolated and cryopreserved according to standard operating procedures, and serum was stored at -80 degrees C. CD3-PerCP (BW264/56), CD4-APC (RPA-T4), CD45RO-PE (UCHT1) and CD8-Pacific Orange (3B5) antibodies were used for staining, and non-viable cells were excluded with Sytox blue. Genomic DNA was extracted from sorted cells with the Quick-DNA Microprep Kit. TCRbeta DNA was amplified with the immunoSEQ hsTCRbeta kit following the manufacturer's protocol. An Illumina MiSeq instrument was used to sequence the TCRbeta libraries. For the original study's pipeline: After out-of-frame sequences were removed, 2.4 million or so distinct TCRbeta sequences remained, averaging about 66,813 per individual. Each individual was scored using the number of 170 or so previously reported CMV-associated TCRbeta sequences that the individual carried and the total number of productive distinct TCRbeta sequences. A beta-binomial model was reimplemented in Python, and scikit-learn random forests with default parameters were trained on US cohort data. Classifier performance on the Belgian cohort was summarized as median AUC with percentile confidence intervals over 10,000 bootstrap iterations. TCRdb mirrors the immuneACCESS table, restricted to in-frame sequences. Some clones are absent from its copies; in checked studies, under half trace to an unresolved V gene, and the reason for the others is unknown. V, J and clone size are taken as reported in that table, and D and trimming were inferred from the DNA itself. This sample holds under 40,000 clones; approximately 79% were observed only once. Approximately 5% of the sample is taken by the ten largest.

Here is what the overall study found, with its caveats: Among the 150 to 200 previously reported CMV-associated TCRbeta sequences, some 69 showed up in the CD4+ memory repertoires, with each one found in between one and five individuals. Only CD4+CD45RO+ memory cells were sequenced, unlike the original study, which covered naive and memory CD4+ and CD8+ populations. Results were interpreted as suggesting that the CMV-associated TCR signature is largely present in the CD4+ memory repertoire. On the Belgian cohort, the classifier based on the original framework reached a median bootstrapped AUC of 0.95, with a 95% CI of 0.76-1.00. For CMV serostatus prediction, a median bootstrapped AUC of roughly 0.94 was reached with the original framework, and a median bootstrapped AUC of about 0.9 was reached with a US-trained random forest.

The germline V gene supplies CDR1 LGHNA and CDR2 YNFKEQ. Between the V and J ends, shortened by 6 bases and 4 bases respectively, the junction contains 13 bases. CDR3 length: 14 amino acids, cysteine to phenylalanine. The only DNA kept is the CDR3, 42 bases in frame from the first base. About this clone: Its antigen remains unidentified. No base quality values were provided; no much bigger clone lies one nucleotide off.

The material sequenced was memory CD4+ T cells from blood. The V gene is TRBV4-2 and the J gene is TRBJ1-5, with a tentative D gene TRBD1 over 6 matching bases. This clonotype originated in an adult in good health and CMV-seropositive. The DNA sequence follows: TGTGCCAGCAGTCAGGGGCGGGAAAATCAGCCCCAGCATTTT. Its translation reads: CASSQGRENQPQHF.